This T cell receptor (beta chain) was found in a study of blood T cell repertoires in COVID-19. Study-wide context: COVID-19 samples, acute and convalescent, were from the United States, Italy and Spain. Nucleic acid was either cDNA or gDNA, and it came from T cells, B-cell-depleted T cells, or PBMCs.

Allocation to cohorts depended on clinical history reported by the participants. Two negative PCRs, clearance, or symptom resolution were required of recovered Cohort 3 donors. This clone has only one observation. The data were produced by immunoSEQ multiplex PCR, yet TCRdb's version contains in-frame clones alone and is incomplete. The table lists 300,000 or so clones, around nine tenths of them singletons. Sample: PBMCs or T cells enriched from blood (not recorded which). The TCR originated in a man between 60 and 70 years old who had recovered from COVID-19.

CDR3 sequence (DNA): TGTGCCAGTAGTATTAAGGGGGCTGGAAACACCATATATTTT. Its translation is CASSIKGAGNTIYF. This rearrangement joins TRBV19 to TRBJ1-3, with a weak D call TRBD1 (6 bases). The CDR3 loop spans 14 amino acids. Germline-derived CDR1 and CDR2 are LNHDA and SQIVND (reference sequence). V shed 3 bases and J shed 2 bases, with 8 bases lying between them.